The 11 T cell receptor beta chains listed next were all sequenced from one sample in a study of CD8 T cells in Susac syndrome. It was with random hexamers that roughly 0.45 to 1 ug RNA was reverse transcribed. TCRdb processed the immunoSEQ multiplex PCR reads anew with MiXCR; each CDR3 protein has one entry. The table includes 200,000 to 300,000 distinct CDR3 sequences, around 93% detected once. Input material: CD4+ T cells from PBMCs. The receptors derive from a human donor with multiple sclerosis.

The rearrangement links TRBV29-1 to TRBJ2-5; 9 bases fit TRBD2. V gave up 4 bases and J gave up 0 bases; unmatched junction bases: 9. The CDR3 consists of 16 residues. Germline lookup yields CDR1 SQVTM and CDR2 ANQGSEA. CDR3 coding DNA: TGCAGCGTTGGGGGGCTAGCGGGATGGTACCAAGAGACCCAGTACTTC. It is translated as CSVGGLAGWYQETQYF.

The chain employs TRBV20-1 and TRBJ1-5, with a possible D match to TRBD1 (6 bases). Trimming took 6 bases from V and 4 from J, leaving 13 bases between them. The CDR3 spans 13 residues. Germline V CDR1 and CDR2: DFQATT, SNEGSKA (reference sequence). CDR3 region: CSAGRGRNQPQHF. In DNA form, the CDR3 reads TGCAGTGCGGGACGGGGGCGTAATCAGCCCCAGCATTTT.

The chain is built from TRBV19 and TRBJ2-7; D may be TRBD1 (6 bases). This CDR3 has 15 amino acids. Germline CDR1 LNHDA, CDR2 SQIVND (reference sequence). V gave up 1 base and J gave up 0 bases, with 10 bases separating them. The CDR3: CASSIAWDNSYEQYV. DNA of the CDR3: TGTGCCAGTAGTATAGCCTGGGACAACTCCTACGAGCAGTACGTC.

This clonotype was counted only a few times. The V and J genes are TRBV18 and TRBJ2-1, with 8 bases that match TRBD2. CDR3 size: 15 residues. CDR1 KGHSH and CDR2 LQKENI come from the germline V gene. Trimming cost V 3 bases and J 1 base; bases outside gene matches: 2. CDR3 nucleotides: TGTGCCAGCTCACCCAGCGGGGGTTCCTACAATGAGCAGTTCTTC. This codes for CASSPSGGSYNEQFF.

The chain links TRBV7-2 to TRBJ2-7, with D possibly being TRBD1 (6 bases). Germline lookup yields CDR1 SGHTA and CDR2 FQGNSA. The ends were cut back, 6 bases at V and 13 bases at J, with 19 bases in the middle. This CDR3 has 12 amino acids. As DNA, the CDR3 is TGTGCCAGCAGTTTTCGGCAGGGGCCTCTTTACTTC. Protein sequence: CASSFRQGPLYF.

The chain uses TRBV18 and TRBJ1-1; D possibly corresponds to TRBD1 (5 bases). Germline lookup yields CDR1 KGHSH and CDR2 LQKENI. Trimming shortened V by 8 bases and J by 1 base, and 11 bases separated the two germline ends. The length of the CDR3 is 13 residues. The CDR3 spells CASNEQGNTEAFF. DNA for the CDR3: TGTGCCAGCAACGAGCAGGGGAACACTGAAGCTTTCTTT.

This chain links TRBV12-3 or TRBV12-4 with TRBJ2-2; 7 nucleotides line up with TRBD2. The V gene end was trimmed by 2 bases and the J gene end by 7 bases; junction bases not matched to a gene: 13. The CDR3 spans 17 residues. CDR3 loop: CASSLPAWGGNHGELFF. As DNA, the CDR3 is TGTGCCAGCAGTTTACCGGCCTGGGGAGGGAACCACGGGGAGCTGTTTTTT.

This chain joins TRBV23-1 and TRBJ2-4; D gene ambiguous. TRBV23-1 is classed as an ORF, of uncertain function. V lost 2 bases and J 4 bases, leaving 15 bases between the germline ends. The CDR3 loop spans 16 amino acids. The CDR3 nucleotides read TGCGCCAGCAGTCAAAAGGGAAGCCTTATTAAAAACATTCAGTACTTC. It yields the protein CASSQKGSLIKNIQYF.

This clonotype came up once. The rearrangement uses TRBV12-3 or TRBV12-4 and TRBJ1-2; possible D gene TRBD1, 6 bases. V was clipped by 5 bases and J by 0 bases, with 10 bases between them. The CDR3 totals 14 residues. Here the CDR3 reads CASSSPGANYGYTF. The CDR3 bases are TGTGCCAGCAGTAGTCCAGGGGCTAACTATGGCTACACCTTC.

In DNA form, the CDR3 reads TGTGCCAGCAGCTTGAAGGGGACGGAGACCCAGTACTTC. Its translation is CASSLKGTETQYF. The chain combines TRBV5-6 with TRBJ2-5, with D perhaps assigned TRBD1 or TRBD2 (5 bases each). CDR3 length: 13 residues. Trimming took off 1 base at V and 5 bases at J, with 9 bases between the two ends. The germline V gene encodes CDR1 SGHDT and CDR2 YYEEEE.

The V gene is TRBV20-1, the J gene TRBJ2-1, with D possibly being TRBD1 or TRBD2 (5 bases each). The germline CDR1 and CDR2 sequences are DFQATT and SNEGSKA (reference sequence). V was pared by 7 bases and J by 0 bases, with 16 bases between. The CDR3 contains 15 residues. Here the CDR3 DNA reads TGCAGTGTCCCGAGGGGTGCGGGCTCCTACAATGAGCAGTTCTTC. It is translated as CSVPRGAGSYNEQFF.